Each of the 23 T cell receptor beta chains below was sequenced from the same sample in a study of blood T cell repertoires in COVID-19. The repertoire was sequenced with immunoSEQ multiplex PCR; TCRdb's copy has only in-frame clones and lacks some. The data contain 53,000 or so clones, 90% of them singletons. The sequenced sample consisted of peripheral blood. The receptors here all came from a human donor in a cohort sampled during active COVID-19.

The V and J genes are TRBV10-3 and TRBJ2-2; 9 bases align to TRBD1. There are 15 residues in the CDR3. The V segment lost 7 bases and the J segment 4 bases; nucleotides outside the gene matches: 7. CDR1 is ENHRY and CDR2 is SYGVKD in the germline V gene. CDR3 protein: CAITPTGGGTGELFF. In DNA, the CDR3 is TGTGCCATCACCCCTACAGGGGGCGGCACCGGGGAGCTGTTTTTT.

CDR3 DNA: TGTGCCAGCAGCCCCTACAGGGTGGGAAACTCACCCCTCCACTTT. Amino acid sequence: CASSPYRVGNSPLHF. The chain links TRBV5-4 to TRBJ1-6; a weak D match, TRBD1 (6 bases). The CDR3 consists of 15 residues. Germline assignment: CDR1 SGHNT and CDR2 YYREEE (reference sequence). V lost 4 bases and J 10 bases, leaving 18 bases between the germline ends.

V is TRBV4-3 and J is TRBJ2-1; 9 nucleotides align to TRBD1. Germline CDR1 reads LGHNA; CDR2 reads YSLEER. V lost 0 bases, J lost 5 bases, and 5 bases stayed unmatched. The CDR3 totals 16 residues. The CDR3 bases are TGCGCCAGCAGCCAAGATCTCCGGACAGGGGACAATGAGCAGTTCTTC. Translating it yields CASSQDLRTGDNEQFF.

The chain recombines TRBV2 with TRBJ1-5, with D tentatively TRBD1 (5 bases). The V end was cut by 3 bases, the J end by 1 base, with 7 bases between. Per the germline V gene, CDR1 is SNHLY and CDR2 is FYNNEI. The CDR3 is 14 amino acids. The CDR3 DNA is TGTGCCAGCAGTGAGGGGGGAAGCAATCAGCCCCAGCATTTT. Its translation is CASSEGGSNQPQHF.

This clone was observed once. This chain joins TRBV7-2 and TRBJ2-2; 9 bases match TRBD1. V gave up 8 bases and J gave up 4 bases; unmatched junction bases: 5. This CDR3 has 14 residues. Germline assignment: CDR1 SGHTA and CDR2 FQGNSA. The CDR3 sequence: CASSETGGTGELFF. The CDR3 DNA reads TGTGCCAGCTCAGAGACAGGGGGCACCGGGGAGCTGTTTTTT. The whole variable domain, filled in from reference TRBV7-2 and TRBJ2-2, reads GAGVSQSPSNKVTEKGKDVELRCDPISGHTALYWYRQSLGQGLEFLIYFQGNSAPDKSGLPSDRFSAERTGGSVSTLTIQRTQQEDSAVYLCASSETGGTGELFFGEGSRLTVL.

J is TRBJ2-1 and V is TRBV28; TRBD1 agrees at 7 bases. After removal of 5 bases from V and 7 bases from J, the junction contained 5 bases not matched to a gene. The CDR3 has 13 amino acids. Germline-derived CDR1 and CDR2 are MDHEN and SYDVKM. The CDR3 spells CASSLLQGNEQFF. For the CDR3, the DNA is TGTGCCAGCAGTCTCCTACAGGGGAATGAGCAGTTCTTC.

J is TRBJ1-6 and V is TRBV11-1, with 9 nucleotides matching TRBD1. CDR3 size: 14 residues. Germline assignment: CDR1 SGHAT and CDR2 FQDESV (reference sequence). The trim removed 5 bases at V and 6 bases at J, leaving 2 bases unmatched. CDR3 coding DNA: TGTGCCAGCAGCCCGGACAGGGGTAATTCACCCCTCCACTTT. Protein: CASSPDRGNSPLHF.

The V gene is TRBV6-5, the J gene TRBJ1-2; TRBD1 might be the D (5 bases). Trimming left V 2 bases short and J 6 bases short, with 7 bases between. Germline loops: CDR1 MNHEY, CDR2 SVGAGI. This CDR3 contains 12 residues. CDR3 in amino acids: CASSYAGHGYTF. Here the CDR3 DNA reads TGTGCCAGCAGTTACGCGGGGCATGGCTACACCTTC.

The rearrangement uses TRBV28 and TRBJ2-7; 8 nucleotides align to TRBD2. Looked up from germline, CDR1 is MDHEN and CDR2 is SYDVKM. With V trimmed by 11 bases and J by 3 bases, 6 bases remained unmatched. CDR3 length: 12 amino acids. Here the CDR3 DNA reads TGTGCCCACGGGGGGGCGGGCTACGAGCAGTACGTC. Protein product: CAHGGAGYEQYV.

The chain employs TRBV18 and TRBJ2-2; 8 nucleotides align to TRBD1. V shed 4 bases, J shed 3 bases, and the junction held 7 bases outside the gene matches. Germline values: CDR1 KGHSH, CDR2 LQKENI. This CDR3 region has 16 residues. The CDR3 sequence is CASSRPTGVDTGELFF. DNA of the CDR3: TGTGCCAGCTCACGACCGACAGGGGTGGACACCGGGGAGCTGTTTTTT. Looking up the rest from reference TRBV18 and TRBJ2-2 gives the full variable domain: NAGVMQNPRHLVRRRGQEARLRCSPMKGHSHVYWYRQLPEEGLKFMVYLQKENIIDESGMPKERFSAEFPKEGPSILRIQQVVRGDSAAYFCASSRPTGVDTGELFFGEGSRLTVL.

The rearrangement joins TRBV4-3 to TRBJ2-1, with 8 nucleotides matching TRBD2. The CDR3 has 17 residues. The germline gives CDR1 LGHNA, CDR2 YSLEER. After removal of 1 base from V and 6 bases from J, the junction contained 11 bases not matched to a gene. CDR3 amino acids: CASSQASGGGTLNEQFF. The CDR3 DNA follows: TGCGCCAGCAGCCAAGCGTCGGGCGGGGGGACCCTCAATGAGCAGTTCTTC.

The chain carries TRBV27 and TRBJ2-7; D is undetermined. The CDR3 length is 15 residues. V was trimmed by 5 bases and J by 1 base, leaving 15 bases between them. The germline V gene has CDR1 MNHEY and CDR2 SMNVEV (reference sequence). The CDR3 reads CASSPTFRRSYEQYF. Written as DNA, the CDR3 is TGTGCCAGCAGTCCGACATTTCGCCGTTCCTACGAGCAGTACTTC.

Only a few counts were recorded for this clone. The chain recombines TRBV6-4 with TRBJ2-3, with a possible D match to TRBD2 (5 bases). The CDR3 covers 17 residues. Trimming removed 4 bases from V and 4 bases from J, with 21 bases in between. Germline values: CDR1 MRHNA, CDR2 SNTAGT. The CDR3 is CASSAARASTGADTQYF. CDR3 nucleotides: TGTGCCAGCAGTGCCGCTAGGGCGTCGACCGGGGCAGATACGCAGTATTTT.

This clone turned up a few times. The chain couples TRBV9 to TRBJ1-1; the D gene is possibly TRBD1 (6 bases). The CDR3 spans 14 residues. The V gene lost 1 base and the J gene lost 5 bases, with 12 bases spanning the gap. CDR1 and CDR2 (germline): SGDLS, YYNGEE. CDR3 in DNA: TGTGCCAGCAGCGTATTTGAGGGGGAGACTGAAGCTTTCTTT. Its translation is CASSVFEGETEAFF.

The J gene is TRBJ2-1, the V gene TRBV7-9; 9 bases are a match to TRBD1. The CDR3 covers 14 residues. Per germline, CDR1 SEHNR and CDR2 FQNEAQ (reference sequence). The ends lost 8 bases at V and 6 bases at J; junction bases unmatched: 8. The CDR3, as DNA: TGTGCCAGCTCATCCCGGGACAGGGCCAATGAGCAGTTCTTC. Translation: CASSSRDRANEQFF.

The V gene is TRBV19, the J gene TRBJ1-1, with a tentative D call TRBD1 (5 bases). CDR3 length: 18 residues. V shed 3 bases and J shed 4 bases, with 24 bases lying between them. CDR1 is LNHDA and CDR2 is SQIVND in the germline V gene (reference sequence). CDR3 amino acids: CASSMGLTQGLQGTEAFF. In DNA form, the CDR3 reads TGTGCCAGTAGTATGGGTCTTACCCAGGGTTTACAAGGCACTGAAGCTTTCTTT.

The J gene is TRBJ1-2, the V gene TRBV9; D uncertain. Deletions cut 3 bases from V and 4 bases from J, with 10 bases between. The CDR3 runs to 13 residues. Germline-derived CDR1 and CDR2 are SGDLS and YYNGEE. CDR3 in amino acids: CASSATASYGYTF. In nucleotides, the CDR3 is TGTGCCAGCAGCGCCACAGCCTCCTATGGCTACACCTTC.

The rearrangement links TRBV30 to TRBJ2-7; D not resolved. V was trimmed by 5 bases and J by 4 bases, leaving 9 bases between them. CDR1 and CDR2 from the germline V gene are GTSNPN and SVGIG (reference sequence). This CDR3 contains 11 residues. DNA for the CDR3: TGTGCCTGGCAAATCGGGTACGAGCAGTACTTC. It codes for CAWQIGYEQYF.

This clone has only a few counts. The chain links TRBV19 to TRBJ1-5, with 7 nucleotides matching TRBD1. The CDR3 is 17 amino acids. The V segment lost 3 bases and the J segment 2 bases; nucleotides outside the gene matches: 10. Germline CDR1 reads LNHDA; CDR2 reads SQIVND (reference sequence). CDR3 residues: CASSITLGQGGNQPQHF. CDR3 DNA: TGTGCCAGTAGTATTACTTTGGGCCAGGGGGGCAATCAGCCCCAGCATTTT.

This chain uses TRBV29-1 with TRBJ2-2; tentative D call: TRBD1 (6 bases). V lost 3 bases to trimming and J lost 1 base, with 6 bases between them. Germline CDR1 is SQVTM and CDR2 is ANQGSEA. The CDR3 contains 13 residues. The CDR3 DNA sequence: TGCAGCGTTGAGGGACAGAACACCGGGGAGCTGTTTTTT. Its translation: CSVEGQNTGELFF.

The DNA of the CDR3 is TGTGCCAGCAGCTCGGGGAGCCAAGAGACCCAGTACTTC. It yields the protein CASSSGSQETQYF. The rearrangement joins TRBV9 to TRBJ2-5; the D gene is possibly TRBD2 (5 bases). Germline V lookup: CDR1 SGDLS, CDR2 YYNGEE. The CDR3 is made up of 13 amino acids. V was pared by 4 bases and J by 1 base, with 8 bases between.

The V call is TRBV21-1, the J call TRBJ2-7; no check of the table's D call, TRBD2, against the DNA was made. TRBV21-1 is flagged as a pseudogene. This CDR3 spans 14 amino acids. This chain's CDR3 is CASSLREVWDEQYF. The CDR3 DNA follows: TGTGCCAGCAGCCTCCGGGAGGTATGGGACGAGCAGTACTTC.

The genes are TRBV5-8 and TRBJ2-1; weak D call: TRBD1 (5 bases). Germline CDR1 is SGHTS and CDR2 is YDEGEE. The CDR3 consists of 14 residues. V was pared by 0 bases and J by 8 bases, with 12 bases between. The CDR3 nucleotides are TGTGCCAGCAGCTTGGAGGCAGGGTCAGATGAGCAGTTCTTC. The encoded protein is CASSLEAGSDEQFF.